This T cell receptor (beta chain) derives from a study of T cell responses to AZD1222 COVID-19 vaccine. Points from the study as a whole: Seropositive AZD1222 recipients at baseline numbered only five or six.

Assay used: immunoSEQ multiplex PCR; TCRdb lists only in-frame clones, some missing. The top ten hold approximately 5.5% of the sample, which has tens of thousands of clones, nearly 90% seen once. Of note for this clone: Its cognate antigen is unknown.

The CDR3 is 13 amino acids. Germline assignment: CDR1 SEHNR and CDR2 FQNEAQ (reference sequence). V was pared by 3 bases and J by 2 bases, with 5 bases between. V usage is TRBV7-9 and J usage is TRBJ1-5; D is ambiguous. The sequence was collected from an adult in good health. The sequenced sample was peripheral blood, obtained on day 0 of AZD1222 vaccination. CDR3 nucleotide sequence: TGTGCCAGCAGCTTCGAGGGCAATCAGCCCCAGCATTTT. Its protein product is CASSFEGNQPQHF.